Sequencing of this T cell receptor beta chain was carried out in a study of T cell responses to AZD1222 COVID-19 vaccine. Germline CDR1 LGHDT, CDR2 YNNKEL (reference sequence). V was cut by 0 bases and J by 3 bases, with 13 bases left in between. The length of the CDR3 is 16 residues. The table came from immunoSEQ multiplex PCR; TCRdb's copy has only in-frame clones and leaves some out. The sample lists about 120,000 clones; just over 85% were seen once. The sequence was obtained from an adult who received the AZD1222 COVID-19 vaccine. V gene TRBV3-1 (or the pseudogene TRBV3-2) combines with J gene TRBJ2-3; either TRBD1 or TRBD2 may fit D (5 bases each). The material sequenced was peripheral blood, taken 28 days after the second AZD1222 dose. The CDR3 DNA is TGTGCCAGCAGCCAAGAGGGACCGGCGGCGACAGATACGCAGTATTTT. This encodes CASSQEGPAATDTQYF.